Below are 30 T cell receptor beta chains sequenced from a single sample in a study of T cell responses to AZD1222 COVID-19 vaccine. Measured with immunoSEQ multiplex PCR; TCRdb has only the in-frame clones, and not every one. This table has about 150,000 clones, around nine tenths appearing once. Sequencing was performed on peripheral blood, taken on day 0 of AZD1222 vaccination. The receptors shown here come from an adult in good health.

Turning to this clone: Other DNA variants within this sample encode the same CDR3. CDR3 sequence reads: CASSSAGGYNEQFF. In DNA form, the CDR3 reads TGCGCCAGCAGCTCCGCAGGGGGCTACAATGAGCAGTTCTTC. The rearrangement joins TRBV5-1 to TRBJ2-1, with 7 bases matching TRBD1. The CDR3 extends over 14 amino acids. V shed 3 bases and J 3 bases; nucleotides not matched to a gene: 3. In germline, CDR1 is SGHRS, CDR2 YFSETQ.

In its sample, this clone was seen once. The rearrangement joins TRBV27 to TRBJ1-4, with D perhaps TRBD1 (5 bases). The germline V gene has CDR1 MNHEY and CDR2 SMNVEV (reference sequence). V dropped 6 bases and J dropped 4 bases, with 15 bases sitting between them. CDR3 length equals 15 residues. In nucleotides, the CDR3 is TGTGCCAGCAGCCCCGGGGGGTCAAATAATGAAAAACTGTTTTTT. Translated, it gives CASSPGGSNNEKLFF.

This chain joins TRBV5-6 and TRBJ2-5; D is perhaps TRBD1 (6 bases). The CDR3 runs 16 residues. Germline V gives CDR1 SGHDT, CDR2 YYEEEE. V lost 3 bases and J lost 5, with 20 bases in between. The CDR3 is CASSSRGAGGLETQYF. The DNA of the CDR3 is TGTGCCAGCAGCTCCCGAGGAGCTGGGGGCCTCGAGACCCAGTACTTC. Looking up the rest from reference TRBV5-6 and TRBJ2-5 gives the full variable domain: DAGVTQSPTHLIKTRGQQVTLRCSPKSGHDTVSWYQQALGQGPQFIFQYYEEEERQRGNFPDRFSGHQFPNYSSELNVNALLLGDSALYLCASSSRGAGGLETQYFGPGTRLLVL.

The chain has TRBV3-1 (or the pseudogene TRBV3-2) and TRBJ1-4; D is ambiguous. V gave up 1 base and J gave up 8 bases, with 5 bases separating them. This CDR3 contains 12 residues. Germline V gene lookup returns CDR1 LGHDT and CDR2 YNNKEL (reference sequence). CDR3 amino acids: CASSQVREKLFF. As DNA, the CDR3 is TGTGCCAGCAGCCAAGTGCGGGAAAAACTGTTTTTT.

The CDR3 DNA sequence: TGTGCCAGCAGTCCTACAGGGCTGACTGAAGCTTTCTTT. Amino acids: CASSPTGLTEAFF. This rearrangement joins TRBV6-5 to TRBJ1-1; possible D gene TRBD1, 6 bases. The V gene lost 5 bases and the J gene lost 5 bases, with 12 bases spanning the gap. The CDR3 has 13 residues. From germline, CDR1 is MNHEY and CDR2 SVGAGI.

This chain joins TRBV19 and TRBJ2-1; D may be TRBD2 (5 bases). Germline V gives CDR1 LNHDA, CDR2 SQIVND (reference sequence). This CDR3 region has 13 residues. With 3 bases removed from V and 6 bases from J, the gap between germline ends came to 9 bases. Here the CDR3 reads CASSMVGANEQFF. CDR3 DNA: TGTGCCAGTAGTATGGTGGGAGCCAATGAGCAGTTCTTC.

The chain links TRBV28 to TRBJ1-2; the D gene is possibly TRBD1 (5 bases). CDR3 size: 12 residues. Trimming removed 8 bases at V and 8 bases at J, with 15 bases between. CDR1 MDHEN and CDR2 SYDVKM come from the germline V gene. The CDR3 DNA follows: TGTGCCAGCCAGACGGGGACGGAAGGCTACACCTTC. Translating it yields CASQTGTEGYTF.

This sequence joins TRBV7-9 and TRBJ1-1, with D possibly TRBD1 on 5 matching bases. The V end was cut by 1 base, the J end by 5 bases, with 17 bases between. The CDR3 loop spans 16 amino acids. Germline V gene lookup returns CDR1 SEHNR and CDR2 FQNEAQ (reference sequence). DNA for the CDR3: TGTGCCAGCAGCTTAGACCTTGGATTCAGGGTTACTGAAGCTTTCTTT. It codes for CASSLDLGFRVTEAFF.

The CDR3 reads CASSPRMGMGETQYF. The CDR3 coding sequence is TGTGCCAGCAGTCCCCGGATGGGGATGGGAGAGACCCAGTACTTC. The chain links TRBV6-2 or TRBV6-3 to TRBJ2-5; no reliable D call. Germline V gene data show CDR1 as MNHEY and CDR2 as SVGEGT. CDR3 length: 15 amino acids. V shed 5 bases and J shed 4 bases, with 17 bases lying between them.

The DNA for the CDR3 is TGTGCCAGCAGCTCCCCCGGGACTAGCGGGGGCAACTACCAAGAGACCCAGTACTTC. Residues: CASSSPGTSGGNYQETQYF. The rearrangement links TRBV7-2 to TRBJ2-5; 14 bases match TRBD2. After removal of 4 bases from V and 0 bases from J, the junction contained 10 bases not matched to a gene. The CDR3 extends over 19 amino acids. Germline lookup yields CDR1 SGHTA and CDR2 FQGNSA.

This clone has a handful of counts. The V gene is TRBV27, the J gene TRBJ2-1; perhaps TRBD2 as D (5 bases). The V gene's germline CDR1 is MNHEY and CDR2 SMNVEV (reference sequence). This CDR3 has 13 amino acids. The V end was cut by 5 bases, the J end by 9 bases, with 14 bases between. The CDR3, as DNA: TGTGCCAGCAGTCTTCCCGGGAACGGTGAGCAGTTCTTC. This translates into CASSLPGNGEQFF.

This clone came up a few times. CDR3 nucleotide sequence: TGTGCCAGCAGTGACTCCACAGGGGCAGATACGCAGTATTTT. Protein product: CASSDSTGADTQYF. The gene calls are TRBV6-4 and TRBJ2-3; 7 nucleotides align to TRBD1. The V gene end was trimmed by 0 bases and the J gene end by 4 bases; junction bases not matched to a gene: 1. Germline V gene data show CDR1 as MRHNA and CDR2 as SNTAGT. The CDR3 loop spans 14 amino acids.

V is TRBV29-1 and J is TRBJ2-1; the D is unclear. This CDR3 region has 17 residues. Deletions cut 1 base from V and 4 bases from J, with 20 bases between. In germline, CDR1 is SQVTM, CDR2 ANQGSEA. CDR3 amino acids: CSVEAGMVGNRYNEQFF. As DNA, the CDR3 is TGCAGCGTTGAAGCGGGTATGGTGGGGAATCGGTACAATGAGCAGTTCTTC.

The V gene is TRBV30, the J gene TRBJ2-3; D possibly matches TRBD1 or TRBD2 (5 bases each). Germline V gene lookup returns CDR1 GTSNPN and CDR2 SVGIG (reference sequence). V was trimmed by 0 bases and J by 6 bases, leaving 7 bases between them. This CDR3 comprises 12 residues. The CDR3 loop reads CAWSVGADTQYF. The CDR3 DNA reads TGTGCCTGGAGTGTCGGGGCTGATACGCAGTATTTT.

The chain carries TRBV5-6 and TRBJ2-2, with TRBD2 identical over 8 bases. The CDR3 extends over 16 amino acids. V was clipped by 5 bases and J by 3 bases; unmatched bases: 9. Germline values: CDR1 SGHDT, CDR2 YYEEEE. CDR3 DNA: TGTGCCAGCAGGGCCAATGGCGGGAGGCACACCGGGGAGCTGTTTTTT. It encodes CASRANGGRHTGELFF. The whole variable domain, filled in from reference TRBV5-6 and TRBJ2-2, reads DAGVTQSPTHLIKTRGQQVTLRCSPKSGHDTVSWYQQALGQGPQFIFQYYEEEERQRGNFPDRFSGHQFPNYSSELNVNALLLGDSALYLCASRANGGRHTGELFFGEGSRLTVL.

The chain couples TRBV19 to TRBJ2-7, with 8 positions matching TRBD2. The germline V gene encodes CDR1 LNHDA and CDR2 SQIVND (reference sequence). J was trimmed by 2 bases and V by 5 bases; bases with no gene match: 11. The CDR3 loop spans 16 amino acids. CDR3 sequence (DNA): TGTGCCAGTAGTCGGGGGGGTAGCGGGCTGACCTACGAGCAGTACTTC. Amino acids: CASSRGGSGLTYEQYF.

The CDR3 bases are TGTGCCACCACCGGGGCCCGGGGAGACACTGAAGCTTTCTTT. It yields the protein CATTGARGDTEAFF. The rearrangement joins TRBV15 to TRBJ1-1; TRBD1 is a possible D gene (5 bases). Germline V gives CDR1 LNHNV, CDR2 YYDKDF (reference sequence). The V gene lost 7 bases and the J gene lost 3 bases, with 15 bases spanning the gap. CDR3 length: 14 amino acids.

The chain is built from TRBV6-5 and TRBJ2-1, with 12 positions matching TRBD2. The CDR3 is 15 residues long. Germline V CDR1 and CDR2: MNHEY, SVGAGI. The J segment lost 8 bases and the V segment lost 2 bases, leaving 4 bases of the junction unmatched. The CDR3 is CASSYTGLAGYEQFF. CDR3 coding DNA: TGTGCCAGCAGTTACACGGGACTAGCGGGTTATGAGCAGTTCTTC.

The V gene is TRBV5-1, the J gene TRBJ2-3, with 7 positions matching TRBD2. V shed 7 bases, J shed 3 bases, and the junction held 11 bases outside the gene matches. There are 15 residues in the CDR3. The germline CDR1 and CDR2 sequences are SGHRS and YFSETQ. CDR3 coding DNA: TGCGCCAGCTCCTACGGGGGGACTCCGACAGATACGCAGTATTTT. Translation gives CASSYGGTPTDTQYF.

The rearrangement joins TRBV19 to TRBJ1-5; D is unclear. Per germline, CDR1 LNHDA and CDR2 SQIVND (reference sequence). This CDR3 has 15 residues. The V and J ends lost 5 bases and 6 bases respectively, with 17 bases between them. The DNA for the CDR3 is TGTGCCAGTAGTCCCGCCGATGGTAACGGTCAGCCCCAGCATTTT. This translates into CASSPADGNGQPQHF. Drawing the rest from reference TRBV19 and TRBJ1-5, the complete variable domain is DGGITQSPKYLFRKEGQNVTLSCEQNLNHDAMYWYRQDPGQGLRLIYYSQIVNDFQKGDIAEGYSVSREKKESFPLTVTSAQKNPTAFYLCASSPADGNGQPQHFGDGTRLSIL.

The chain is built from TRBV4-3 and TRBJ1-6, with D unresolved. Trimming pared 1 base from V and 7 bases from J, leaving 11 bases between. The germline CDR1 and CDR2 sequences are LGHNA and YSLEER. The CDR3 runs 15 residues. The CDR3 bases are TGCGCCAGCAGCCAAGGAGGCAGACGAAATTCACCCCTCCACTTT. Its translation is CASSQGGRRNSPLHF.

The gene calls are TRBV11-2 and TRBJ1-5; D not resolved. The CDR3 consists of 13 residues. CDR1 SGHAT and CDR2 FQNNGV come from the germline V gene. V gave up 6 bases and J gave up 5 bases, with 11 bases separating them. CDR3 residues: CASSGDSYQPQHF. CDR3 coding DNA: TGTGCCAGCAGTGGAGATTCCTATCAGCCCCAGCATTTT.

The gene calls are TRBV3-1 (or the pseudogene TRBV3-2) and TRBJ2-2; D may be TRBD2 (6 bases). The CDR3 is 19 residues long. Germline-derived CDR1 and CDR2 are LGHDT and YNNKEL (reference sequence). The V end was cut by 3 bases, the J end by 3 bases, with 23 bases between. CDR3 coding DNA: TGTGCCAGCAGCCACTACTCCGGGACTCCCGGGCGAGACACCGGGGAGCTGTTTTTT. This gives the protein CASSHYSGTPGRDTGELFF.

This clone was counted between two and nine times. This sequence joins TRBV5-5 and TRBJ2-2, with 9 bases identical to TRBD2. The CDR3 totals 18 residues. Looked up from germline, CDR1 is SGHKS and CDR2 is YYEKEE (reference sequence). V shed 1 base and J 6 bases; nucleotides not matched to a gene: 13. In DNA form, the CDR3 reads TGTGCCAGCAGCTTGAAAGGTGGGACTAGCCGACAACCCGGGGAGCTGTTTTTT. Its translation: CASSLKGGTSRQPGELFF.

The genes are TRBV5-1 and TRBJ1-3; a weak D match, TRBD1 (5 bases). Germline V gives CDR1 SGHRS, CDR2 YFSETQ. With 0 bases removed from V and 0 bases from J, the gap between germline ends came to 16 bases. The CDR3 runs 18 residues. CDR3 region: CASSLGLLSDSSGNTIYF. In DNA form, the CDR3 reads TGCGCCAGCAGCTTGGGCCTCCTTTCCGACAGCTCTGGAAACACCATATATTTT.

The chain has TRBV2 and TRBJ2-3; 8 bases fit TRBD1. With 4 bases clipped from V and 3 bases from J, the junction kept 3 bases outside the gene matches. The CDR3 has 14 residues. CDR1 SNHLY and CDR2 FYNNEI come from the germline V gene. CDR3 region: CASSVGTGTDTQYF. The CDR3, as DNA: TGTGCCAGCAGTGTTGGGACAGGAACAGATACGCAGTATTTT.

The chain couples TRBV6-5 to TRBJ1-2; no definite D call. The CDR3 consists of 11 residues. Germline values: CDR1 MNHEY, CDR2 SVGAGI. V lost 4 bases, J lost 2 bases, and 2 bases lay in between. DNA of the CDR3: TGTGCCAGCAGTTCCAACTATGGCTACACCTTC. This translates into CASSSNYGYTF.

The chain uses TRBV6-2 or TRBV6-3 and TRBJ1-5; no definite D call. Trimming shortened V by 2 bases and J by 0 bases, and 8 bases separated the two germline ends. The CDR3 extends over 15 amino acids. From germline, CDR1 is MNHEY and CDR2 SVGEGT. Here the CDR3 reads CASSYRETSNQPQHF. CDR3 DNA sequence: TGTGCCAGCAGTTACCGGGAGACTAGCAATCAGCCCCAGCATTTT.

The chain links TRBV5-1 to TRBJ2-7; D is ambiguous. Trimming took off 4 bases at V and 6 bases at J, with 14 bases between the two ends. The V gene's germline CDR1 is SGHRS and CDR2 YFSETQ. The CDR3 runs 13 residues. CDR3 coding DNA: TGCGCCAGCAGCCCCTGGGGTATCGGCGAGCAGTACTTC. Translating it yields CASSPWGIGEQYF.

The V and J genes are TRBV4-1 and TRBJ1-4; TRBD1 matches 7 bases. This CDR3 region has 15 residues. V lost 1 base and J lost 8; bases outside the gene matches: 7. CDR1 is MGHRA and CDR2 is YSYEKL in the germline V gene. CDR3 bases: TGCGCCAGCAGCCAAGGAGGGGACAGAAGGGAAAAACTGTTTTTT. Its translation: CASSQGGDRREKLFF.